Each of the 19 T cell receptor beta chains below was sequenced from the same sample in a study of tumor-infiltrating lymphocytes in primary liver carcinoma. Germline DNA was also extracted, and blood RNA derived from unsorted whole blood. Researchers generated TCR beta cDNA from about 530 ng of total RNA, relying on a constant-region primer. ARM-PCR was slightly modified, and three nested multiplex PCR rounds with it gave rise to the TCR beta libraries. A C-beta reverse primer was combined with TRBV1-TRBV30 forward primers in the first two PCR rounds, and each round had around 10 cycles. TCRdb independently ran MiXCR on the multiplex PCR reads; one entry per CDR3 protein. Of around 330,000 distinct CDR3 sequences in the sample, approximately 65% were seen once. The source material was peripheral blood. These receptors came from a man in his forties with primary liver carcinoma and hepatitis B virus infection.

As for this clonotype: A much larger clone is a single base away; this may be a read error. The conserved phenylalanine or tryptophan is not found at the CDR3 terminus, so this likely reflects a read error. This chain links TRBV11-2 with TRBJ2-7; D is ambiguous. This CDR3 region has 12 residues. V was pared by 6 bases and J by 1 base, with 7 bases between. Per germline, CDR1 SGHAT and CDR2 FQNNGV. CDR3 residues: CASREKSYEQYS. Written as DNA, the CDR3 is TGTGCCAGCAGAGAGAAGTCCTACGAGCAGTACTCC.

The chain employs TRBV5-1 and TRBJ1-6; D not certain. From germline, CDR1 is SGHRS and CDR2 YFSETQ. This CDR3 spans 15 amino acids. V was shortened by 5 bases and J by 7 bases, with 16 bases between the two germline ends. The CDR3 sequence: CASRRAGPGNSPLHF. The CDR3 nucleotides are TGCGCCAGCAGACGGGCTGGCCCTGGAAATTCACCCCTCCACTTT.

Turning to this clonotype: At one boundary the junction diverges from the germline segment, which might be a read error. This chain links TRBV2 with TRBJ2-7, with TRBD2 matching 7 bases. There are 14 residues in the CDR3. CDR1 is SNHLY, CDR2 FYNNEI, per germline. CDR3 amino acids: CASSEARDYYEQCF. CDR3 sequence (DNA): TGTGCCAGCAGTGAAGCGCGGGACTATTACGAGCAGTGCTTC. The entire variable domain, with the rest obtained from reference TRBV2 and TRBJ2-7, is as follows: EPEVTQTPSHQVTQMGQEVILRCVPISNHLYFYWYRQILGQKVEFLVSFYNNEISEKSEIFDDQFSVERPDGSNFTLKIRSTKLEDSAMYFCASSEARDYYEQCFGPGTRLTVT.

This clonotype was counted between two and nine times. The J gene is TRBJ2-2, the V gene TRBV7-9; possibly TRBD2 for D (6 bases). Trimming removed 7 bases at V and 3 bases at J, with 12 bases between. The CDR3 loop spans 14 amino acids. The V gene's germline CDR1 is SEHNR and CDR2 FQNEAQ (reference sequence). The CDR3, as DNA: TGTGCCAGCACCCCGGGACTTGACACCGGGGAGCTGTTTTTT. This translates into CASTPGLDTGELFF.

This clonotype was observed many times. The rearrangement links TRBV4-3 to TRBJ2-7; no definite D call. This CDR3 spans 15 amino acids. Germline V lookup: CDR1 LGHNA, CDR2 YSLEER. V lost 0 bases to trimming and J lost 3 bases, with 12 bases between them. The CDR3 region is CASSQDPDGDYEQYF. The CDR3 DNA follows: TGCGCCAGCAGCCAAGACCCTGACGGCGACTACGAGCAGTACTTC.

In the case of this clonotype: This clone may be a read error of a much larger clone one base away. The chain has TRBV5-4 and TRBJ1-1; no reliable D call. This CDR3 has 12 residues. Germline V gene lookup returns CDR1 SGHNT and CDR2 YYREEE (reference sequence). Here the CDR3 DNA reads TGTGCCAGCAGCCCCAGGAACACTGATGCTTTCTTT. Protein sequence: CASSPRNTDAFF.

On this clonotype: Mismatch with germline at one junction end may stem from a read error. CDR3 sequence reads: CASNQEGQAPNEQYF. The CDR3 nucleotides read TGTGCCAGCAACCAAGAAGGACAGGCCCCCAACGAACAGTACTTC. The rearrangement joins TRBV7-9 to TRBJ2-7, with 7 nucleotides matching TRBD1. Germline CDR1 SEHNR, CDR2 FQNEAQ (reference sequence). The CDR3 length is 15 residues.

Worth noting for this clonotype: This clone may be a read error of a much larger clone one base away. V usage is TRBV29-1 and J usage is TRBJ1-2; 9 positions match TRBD1. This CDR3 spans 16 amino acids. The V segment lost 4 bases and the J segment 6 bases; nucleotides outside the gene matches: 15. Germline CDR1 SQVTM, CDR2 ANQGSEA. The CDR3 reads CSVAPGTGPLGHGYTF. CDR3 nucleotide sequence: TGCAGCGTTGCGCCCGGGACAGGGCCGCTAGGACATGGCTACACCTTC.

This clonotype was observed at least ten times. CDR3 region: CASSPSVDLAGADTQYF. In DNA form, the CDR3 reads TGTGCCAGCAGCCCTTCCGTCGACCTAGCGGGAGCAGATACGCAGTATTTT. V gene TRBV4-2 combines with J gene TRBJ2-3, with TRBD2 identical over 10 bases. CDR3 length: 17 amino acids. J lost 4 bases, V lost 4 bases, and 11 bases had no gene match. The germline V gene has CDR1 LGHNA and CDR2 YNFKEQ.

On this clonotype itself: A much larger clone sits a single nucleotide away, making a read error possible. The chain uses TRBV12-3 or TRBV12-4 and TRBJ2-7; 11 nucleotides align to TRBD2. CDR3 length: 14 residues. With V trimmed by 8 bases and J by 5 bases, 8 bases remained unmatched. CDR3 in amino acids: CASYLAGGEDEQYF. CDR3 sequence (DNA): TGTGCCAGCTACTTAGCGGGAGGGGAGGACGAGCAGTACTTC.

As to this clonotype: With a much larger clone just one base away, this may be a read error. The gene calls are TRBV6-1 and TRBJ2-7; maybe TRBD1 (5 bases). The V and J ends lost 6 bases and 0 bases respectively, with 12 bases between them. This CDR3 contains 14 residues. From germline, CDR1 is MNHNS and CDR2 SASEGT. The CDR3 bases are TGTGCCAGCAGCCTCCAGGGCAGCTCCTACGAGCAGTACTTC. This sequence encodes CASSLQGSSYEQYF.

There are many counts of this clonotype. DNA for the CDR3: TGTGCCAGCAGTGACCGGGTAGGAAACGAGCAGTACTTC. Translating gives CASSDRVGNEQYF. The rearrangement joins TRBV6-1 to TRBJ2-7; D unclear. This CDR3 is 13 amino acids long. Trimming stripped 3 bases from V and 5 bases from J, with 11 bases between. CDR1 and CDR2 from the germline V gene are MNHNS and SASEGT.

Comments on this clonotype: It may be a read error: a sequence one base away is much more abundant. The CDR3 ends on some other residue instead of the conserved phenylalanine or tryptophan, so this is likely a read error. The chain recombines TRBV6-5 with TRBJ2-5, with 9 nucleotides matching TRBD2. Germline CDR1 MNHEY, CDR2 SVGAGI. With 7 bases clipped from V and 5 bases from J, the junction kept 2 bases outside the gene matches. The CDR3 consists of 12 residues. The CDR3 coding sequence is TGTGCCAGCACGGGACTAGCCGAGACCCAGTACTAC. Translating gives CASTGLAETQYY.

As regards this clonotype: Possible read error: a much larger clone is one base away. The chain is built from TRBV6-2 or TRBV6-3 and TRBJ1-6; 8 bases line up with TRBD1. Germline V gene data show CDR1 as MNHEY and CDR2 as SVGEGT. Trimming cost V 1 base and J 8 bases; bases outside gene matches: 1. The CDR3 length is 14 residues. The DNA of the CDR3 is TGTGCCAGCAGTTACTTGGGACAGGATTCACCCCTCCACTTT. Amino acids: CASSYLGQDSPLHF.

Worth noting for this clonotype: One end of the junction is discordant with germline, which a read error may explain. The J gene is TRBJ1-5, the V gene TRBV7-8; D unclear. The CDR3 totals 15 residues. Germline values: CDR1 SGHVS, CDR2 FQNEAQ. For the CDR3, the DNA is TGTGCCAGCAGCTTAGAACCAGCCCACAATCAGCCCCTGCATTTT. Its translation is CASSLEPAHNQPLHF. The full variable domain, its missing parts supplied by reference TRBV7-8 and TRBJ1-5, is GAGVSQSPRYKVAKRGQDVALRCDPISGHVSLFWYQQALGQGPEFLTYFQNEAQLDKSGLPSDRFFAERPEGSVSTLKIQRTQQEDSAVYLCASSLEPAHNQPLHFGDGTRLSIL.

On this clonotype: The missing conserved phenylalanine or tryptophan at the end of this CDR3 makes a read error likely. The rearrangement joins TRBV30 to TRBJ2-7, with unresolved D. The CDR3 sequence is 11 residues long. The V gene's germline CDR1 is GTSNPN and CDR2 SVGIG (reference sequence). Trimming pared 3 bases from V and 1 base from J, leaving 4 bases between. The CDR3 DNA follows: TGTGCCTGGAGGGTTTCCTACGAGCAGTACTTA. Protein product: CAWRVSYEQYL.

As regards this clonotype: This could be a read error, since a much larger clone is one nucleotide away. The chain couples TRBV4-2 to TRBJ2-2, with 14 bases lining up with TRBD2. This CDR3 has 18 residues. Germline CDR1 reads LGHNA; CDR2 reads YNFKEQ. The DNA of the CDR3 is TGTGTCAGCAGCCAAAGGAGACTAGCGGGAGGGGCGGCCGGGGAGCTGTTTTTT. Translating gives CVSSQRRLAGGAAGELFF.

On this clonotype itself: A read error is likely, as this CDR3 ends without the conserved phenylalanine or tryptophan. The chain is built from TRBV6-7 and TRBJ2-6; TRBD1 matches at 7 bases. TRBV6-7 belongs to the ORF category, with a function that is uncertain. The CDR3 has 19 residues. The CDR3 DNA is TGTACCAGCAGTGCGACCGGGACAGATGGGACCTCTGGGGCCAACGTCCTGACTCTC. Translated: CTSSATGTDGTSGANVLTL.

Concerning this clonotype: One junction end disagrees with the germline gene, perhaps due to a read error. The CDR3: CASSFRTPGPERNGQFF. The CDR3 bases are TGTGCCAGCAGCTTCCGGACCCCGGGACCAGAGCGCAATGGGCAGTTCTTC. The chain employs TRBV11-1 and TRBJ2-1; D tentatively fits TRBD1 or TRBD2 (5 bases each). The germline V gene has CDR1 SGHAT and CDR2 FQDESV (reference sequence). The CDR3 is 17 residues long.